The T cell receptor beta chain under discussion was sequenced for a study of early T cells in non-severe SARS-CoV-2 infection. Study background: Chains from this unsorted whole-blood bulk RNA could not be paired.

The CDR3 spans 14 residues. Germline CDR1 and CDR2: LNHDA and SQIVND (reference sequence). As concerns this clonotype: The antigen remains undetermined. A much larger clone sits a single nucleotide away, making a read error possible.

Unique molecular identifiers (one per individual cDNA molecule) were attached. TCRdb re-called the 5' RACE reads with MiXCR, one entry per CDR3 protein. In the table there are roughly 70,000 distinct CDR3 sequences, under 15% of which are singletons. Study results and limitations: Matching against VDJdb likely underestimated virus-specific expansions, favoring anti-spike CD8.

This receptor was identified in an adult who was a healthcare worker with PCR-confirmed SARS-CoV-2 infection or an uninfected control (not recorded which). V is TRBV19 and J is TRBJ2-1, with a tentative D call TRBD1 (6 bases). Sequencing used whole blood. CDR3 sequence reads: CANSIRQAIDEQFF. The CDR3 nucleotides read TGTGCCAATAGTATTCGACAGGCGATTGATGAGCAGTTCTTC.